The rows below give T cell receptor beta chains drawn from one sample of a study of blood T cell repertoires in COVID-19. Data came from immunoSEQ multiplex PCR; TCRdb stores just in-frame clones and leaves some out. The table has about 50,000 clones, more than 80% seen once. Sample: peripheral blood. These receptors were obtained from a man aged 35 to 55 with acute or convalescent COVID-19. The CDR3 runs from the conserved cysteine through the conserved F or W. A D gene is named only where the DNA matches it firmly. Some rows mark clone size as missing; the rest say once, few, many or name a class of expanded clone.

CDR3nt,CDR3aa,j_gene,len,d_gene,v_gene,abundance
TGTGCCAGCAGTGAAGCGGAGACAGGGGGCTATGGCTACACCTTC,CASSEAETGGYGYTF,TRBJ1-2,15,TRBD1,TRBV2,NA
TGTGCCACCAGTGACCCGTTCTCGGGACAGGGAGTAGATACGCAGTATTTT,CATSDPFSGQGVDTQYF,TRBJ2-3,17,TRBD1,TRBV24-1,NA
TGTGCCAGCAGCTTAGCGGGGACAGCGAACACTGAAGCTTTCTTT,CASSLAGTANTEAFF,TRBJ1-1,15,TRBD1,TRBV7-9,NA
TGCGCCAGCAGCTTGGATAGGAACACTGAAGCTTTCTTT,CASSLDRNTEAFF,TRBJ1-1,13,NA,TRBV5-1,NA
TGTGCCAGCAGCCCGGGATCCACTGAAGCTTTCTTT,CASSPGSTEAFF,TRBJ1-1,12,NA,TRBV7-2,NA
TGTGCCAGTAGTATTGGGCAGGTCCGATCCACAGATACGCAGTATTTT,CASSIGQVRSTDTQYF,TRBJ2-3,16,NA,TRBV19,few
TGTGCCAGCAGACCGCGGGGGGGCGGTAACACCGGGGAGCTGTTTTTT,CASRPRGGGNTGELFF,TRBJ2-2,16,TRBD2,TRBV2,NA
TGTGCCAGCAGCTGGGAAGACAGGGCCCGTTCCGGCTACACCTTC,CASSWEDRARSGYTF,TRBJ1-2,15,TRBD1,TRBV5-6,once
TGTGCCAGCAATGCGGTACAGGGTAACTATGGCTACACCTTC,CASNAVQGNYGYTF,TRBJ1-2,14,NA,TRBV2,NA
TGTGCCAGCAGCTTAGTGCAGGGGGCAAACACTGAAGCTTTCTTT,CASSLVQGANTEAFF,TRBJ1-1,15,TRBD1,TRBV7-9,NA
TGTGCCAGCAGTGGAAACAGACGGCTTACCGCCGGGGAGCTGTTTTTT,CASSGNRRLTAGELFF,TRBJ2-2,16,NA,TRBV6-1,few
TGTGCCAGCAGCTCAGGGTCTACGGACACCATATATTTT,CASSSGSTDTIYF,TRBJ1-3,13,NA,TRBV7-8,NA
TGTGCCATCAGTGACTCACTCGGACAGGGCGGTCAGCCCCAGCATTTT,CAISDSLGQGGQPQHF,TRBJ1-5,16,TRBD1,TRBV10-3,NA
TGTGCCAGCAGCCAATTTAGCGGGGCGAGCACAGATACGCAGTATTTT,CASSQFSGASTDTQYF,TRBJ2-3,16,TRBD2,TRBV11-3,few
TGCGCCAGCAGCTTGGTTGGGACTAGCGGGTACGAGCAGTACTTC,CASSLVGTSGYEQYF,TRBJ2-7,15,TRBD2,TRBV5-1,NA
TGTGCCAGCAGCTCCCCGCGGGGGCGCAATGAGCAGTTCTTC,CASSSPRGRNEQFF,TRBJ2-1,14,NA,TRBV7-2,NA
TGTGCCAGTAGTGCGATAGAGAATTCCTACAATGAGCAGTTCTTC,CASSAIENSYNEQFF,TRBJ2-1,15,NA,TRBV19,NA
TGTGCCAGCAGTGGATCCGGGACATCTGGGGCCAACGTCCTGACTTTC,CASSGSGTSGANVLTF,TRBJ2-6,16,NA,TRBV6-4,NA
TGTGCCAGCAGTGAAGGGGGCTTTATCGGTCAGCCCCAGCATTTT,CASSEGGFIGQPQHF,TRBJ1-5,15,NA,TRBV2,once
TGTGCCAGCAGTGGACTAGCGGGAGGGAAGGCAGATACGCAGTATTTT,CASSGLAGGKADTQYF,TRBJ2-3,16,TRBD2,TRBV6-1,few
TGTGCAAGTCGCTTTCTGGGACACATAACTAGCGGGTATCGTACCGGGGAGCTGTTTTTT,CASRFLGHITSGYRTGELFF,TRBJ2-2,20,NA,TRBV12-2,NA
TGCGCCAGCAGCTTGCTGACTAGCGGGGGGCGAGCACAGTACTTC,CASSLLTSGGRAQYF,TRBJ2-5,15,TRBD2,TRBV5-1,NA
TGTGCCAGCAGTATTGAAAAAACTCCTAGGAATGAGCAGTTCTTC,CASSIEKTPRNEQFF,TRBJ2-1,15,NA,TRBV6-5,NA
TGTGCCAGCAGGGGGGGAGATCAGCCCCAGCATTTT,CASRGGDQPQHF,TRBJ1-5,12,NA,TRBV6-6,NA